The clone carrying this TCR beta chain was seen a few times. The data originate from a study of blood T cell repertoires in COVID-19. Across the study: Sites across the United States, Italy and Spain contributed samples from acute and convalescent COVID-19. The cDNA or gDNA used as material had been derived from T cells, B-cell-depleted T cells, or PBMCs.

Source study methods: Estimated nucleated cell counts came from reference gene primer amplification. Produced via immunoSEQ multiplex PCR; TCRdb's table is partial and in-frame only. That table is the source of V, J and clone size, and D and trimming were worked out from the DNA. The sample lists under 300,000 clones; roughly nine tenths were seen once. After removal of 0 bases from V and 6 bases from J, the junction contained 12 bases not matched to a gene. Germline CDR1 reads WNHNN; CDR2 reads SYGVQD (reference sequence). This CDR3 is built from 18 residues. V and J are TRBV10-1 and TRBJ2-1; 9 positions match TRBD1. This sequence was found in a man aged 50 or older with acute or convalescent COVID-19. The source material was peripheral blood. As DNA, the CDR3 is TGCGCCAGCAGTGAGTCGTCGGGACAGGGACGATTCGGCAATGAGCAGTTCTTC. This gives the protein CASSESSGQGRFGNEQFF.